One sample yielded the 30 T cell receptor beta chains listed below, sequenced in a study of blood T cells in healthy people across ages (dated by TCRdb to between 2015 and 2017). Libraries were made using 5' RACE. The sample was run on an Illumina HiSeq 2500. A second PCR of roughly 6 to 11 cycles was run with a J-beta primer mix and a sample-barcoded 5' primer. Through fastp at Q25 and MiXCR, TCRdb rebuilt clones from the public reads, retaining in-frame beta chains. Every distinct CDR3 protein forms one entry, paired with its most common genes and DNA. In all, the sample holds 1.5 million to 2 million distinct CDR3 sequences, and 28% of those were seen once. The ten largest clones take up over 7% of the sample. Sequencing used blood. The receptor set was obtained from a woman in her twenties or thirties in good health.

This clonotype has a handful of counts. The chain is built from TRBV10-2 and TRBJ2-1; possible D gene TRBD2, 6 bases. This CDR3 has 15 amino acids. V lost 0 bases, J lost 3 bases, and 9 bases lay in between. In germline, CDR1 is WSHSY, CDR2 SAAADI. The CDR3 DNA is TGCGCCAGCAGTGAGTCAAGGGGACTCTACAATGAGCAGTTCTTC. Its protein product is CASSESRGLYNEQFF.

This clonotype was seen at least ten times. This rearrangement joins TRBV2 to TRBJ1-2, with D uncertain. CDR1 is SNHLY, CDR2 FYNNEI, per germline. The CDR3 totals 12 residues. V lost 6 bases and J lost 4, with 9 bases in between. The CDR3 region is CASRSLSYGYTF. The DNA of the CDR3 is TGTGCCAGCAGAAGTCTGAGCTATGGCTACACCTTC.

With regard to this clonotype: This may be a read error: a much more frequent sequence differs by one nucleotide. The chain recombines TRBV10-3 with TRBJ2-7, with D possibly matching TRBD1 (6 bases). The CDR3 consists of 12 residues. Germline V gene data show CDR1 as ENHRY and CDR2 as SYGVKD. The CDR3 sequence: CAISETGYEQDF. In DNA form, the CDR3 reads TGTGCCATCAGTGAGACAGGGTACGAGCAGGACTTC.

This clonotype was seen a handful of times. The chain recombines TRBV6-6 with TRBJ2-7; TRBD2 agrees at 8 bases. Germline V gives CDR1 MNHNY, CDR2 SVGAGI (reference sequence). J was trimmed by 4 bases and V by 5 bases; bases with no gene match: 7. CDR3 length: 14 amino acids. The CDR3 is CASSPGTRQYEQYF. CDR3 nucleotide sequence: TGTGCCAGCAGTCCCGGGACTAGACAATACGAGCAGTACTTC.

The chain is built from TRBV5-6 and TRBJ1-2; D is undetermined. The ends were cut back, 0 bases at V and 6 bases at J, with 18 bases in the middle. Looked up from germline, CDR1 is SGHDT and CDR2 is YYEEEE. This CDR3 is built from 16 residues. Here the CDR3 reads CASSLVVAVDVDGYTF. The CDR3 DNA reads TGTGCCAGCAGCTTGGTGGTGGCAGTGGACGTTGATGGCTACACCTTC.

This clonotype was seen at least ten times. The V call is TRBV20-1, the J call TRBJ2-4; D is perhaps TRBD2 (5 bases). V lost 6 bases, J lost 3 bases, and 15 bases lay in between. CDR1 is DFQATT, CDR2 SNEGSKA, per germline (reference sequence). The CDR3 loop spans 14 amino acids. Written as DNA, the CDR3 is TGCAGTGCAGGAGAGGGCCTGGGCAAAAACATTCAGTACTTC. Its translation is CSAGEGLGKNIQYF.

With regard to this clonotype: A much larger clone lies a single base off, so this may be a read error. This chain connects TRBV6-6 to TRBJ1-5, with 10 bases matching TRBD1. The CDR3 is made up of 13 amino acids. V lost 6 bases to trimming and J lost 6 bases; unmatched junction nucleotides: 2. Germline loops: CDR1 MNHNY, CDR2 SVGAGI (reference sequence). The CDR3 loop reads CASRGTGAQPQHF. DNA for the CDR3: TGTGCCAGCAGGGGGACAGGGGCTCAGCCCCAGCATTTT.

There are a few counts of this clonotype. The rearrangement joins TRBV28 to TRBJ2-7, with D uncertain. Deletions cut 8 bases from V and 1 base from J, with 15 bases between. CDR1 and CDR2 from the germline V gene are MDHEN and SYDVKM. The CDR3 sequence is 14 residues long. CDR3 protein: CASATPTSSYEQYF. The DNA of the CDR3 is TGTGCCAGCGCTACCCCGACGTCATCCTACGAGCAGTACTTC.

There are a few counts of this clonotype. The CDR3 loop reads CASEGGSSYQETQYF. In DNA form, the CDR3 reads TGTGCCAGCGAAGGGGGCAGCAGCTACCAAGAGACCCAGTACTTC. This sequence joins TRBV28 and TRBJ2-5; the match to TRBD1 covers 7 bases. From germline, CDR1 is MDHEN and CDR2 SYDVKM. J was trimmed by 0 bases and V by 8 bases; bases with no gene match: 9. The CDR3 has 15 amino acids.

This clonotype showed up many times. The V and J genes are TRBV7-6 and TRBJ2-7; tentatively, D is TRBD1 or TRBD2 (6 bases each). Between the trimmed V and J ends, which lost 1 base and 7 bases, there was a span of 14 bases. Germline values: CDR1 SGHVS, CDR2 FNYEAQ. The length of the CDR3 is 14 residues. CDR3 coding DNA: TGTGCCAGCAGCTTAGAGGTTGGGGGGCGGGAGCAGTACTTC. Its translation: CASSLEVGGREQYF.

This clonotype was seen only a few times. This chain links TRBV18 with TRBJ1-1; D possibly corresponds to TRBD1 (5 bases). Trimming removed 5 bases from V and 4 bases from J, with 14 bases in between. The germline V gene encodes CDR1 KGHSH and CDR2 LQKENI. The CDR3 runs to 14 residues. CDR3 DNA: TGTGCCAGCTCAACTACAGGTAGGCGCACTGAAGCTTTCTTT. This gives the protein CASSTTGRRTEAFF. Looking up the rest from reference TRBV18 and TRBJ1-1 gives the full variable domain: NAGVMQNPRHLVRRRGQEARLRCSPMKGHSHVYWYRQLPEEGLKFMVYLQKENIIDESGMPKERFSAEFPKEGPSILRIQQVVRGDSAAYFCASSTTGRRTEAFFGQGTRLTVV.

This clonotype has only a few counts. The rearrangement uses TRBV20-1 and TRBJ2-3; TRBD2 aligns across 7 bases. V shed 0 bases and J 3 bases; nucleotides not matched to a gene: 12. The V gene's germline CDR1 is DFQATT and CDR2 SNEGSKA (reference sequence). The CDR3 is 17 amino acids. CDR3 protein: CSARERYGGRLTDTQYF. The CDR3 region has the DNA TGCAGTGCTAGAGAACGATACGGCGGGAGATTGACAGATACGCAGTATTTT.

This clonotype was counted a single time. V and J are TRBV5-5 and TRBJ2-3; D is possibly TRBD2 (6 bases). The germline gives CDR1 SGHKS, CDR2 YYEKEE (reference sequence). This CDR3 has 17 amino acids. With 6 bases removed from V and 0 bases from J, the gap between germline ends came to 20 bases. The CDR3: CASTKCSGGASTDTQYF. CDR3 coding DNA: TGTGCCAGCACCAAATGTAGCGGAGGGGCTAGCACAGATACGCAGTATTTT.

To note about this clonotype: At one of its ends the junction is not consistent with the germline gene, which may arise from a read error. The chain links TRBV5-1 to TRBJ2-3, with a tentative D call TRBD2 (6 bases). Germline loops: CDR1 SGHRS, CDR2 YFSETQ. The CDR3 is 14 amino acids. CDR3 in amino acids: CASNLGPSADTQYF. DNA for the CDR3: TGCGCCAGCAACTTGGGACCTAGCGCAGATACGCAGTATTTT. Supplemented by reference TRBV5-1 and TRBJ2-3, the full variable domain reads KAGVTQTPRYLIKTRGQQVTLSCSPISGHRSVSWYQQTPGQGLQFLFEYFSETQRNKGNFPGRFSGRQFSNSRSEMNVSTLELGDSALYLCASNLGPSADTQYFGPGTRLTVL.

The chain is built from TRBV7-9 and TRBJ2-5, with 7 bases fitting TRBD1. Germline CDR1 reads SEHNR; CDR2 reads FQNEAQ (reference sequence). Trimming at V came to 10 bases and at J to 1 base, leaving 6 bases not matched to a gene. The CDR3 loop spans 13 amino acids. The CDR3 DNA is TGTGCCACGAAAAGGGGGCTCCAAGAGACCCAGTACTTC. This codes for CATKRGLQETQYF.

This clonotype has a single count. The chain has TRBV28 and TRBJ2-1; 11 positions agree with TRBD2. The CDR3 covers 17 residues. V lost 7 bases, J lost 4 bases, and 12 bases stayed unmatched. Looked up from germline, CDR1 is MDHEN and CDR2 is SYDVKM. This CDR3 is CASTPARASGGYNEQFF. In DNA form, the CDR3 reads TGTGCCAGCACCCCCGCCCGGGCTAGCGGGGGGTACAATGAGCAGTTCTTC.

The rearrangement uses TRBV12-3 or TRBV12-4 and TRBJ2-1; D not resolved. This CDR3 contains 16 residues. V lost 3 bases and J 10 bases, leaving 22 bases between the germline ends. CDR3: CASSFGLVGQYYEQFF. The CDR3 DNA reads TGTGCCAGCAGTTTTGGCCTTGTAGGCCAGTACTACGAGCAGTTCTTC.

The sample holds a few counts of this clonotype. The V gene is TRBV5-5, the J gene TRBJ1-1; no firm D call. The ends were cut back, 0 bases at V and 7 bases at J, with 7 bases in the middle. The CDR3 is 12 residues long. Germline CDR1 reads SGHKS; CDR2 reads YYEKEE (reference sequence). The CDR3 bases are TGTGCCAGCAGCTTGGTTAAGAATGAAGCTTTCTTT. Encoded protein: CASSLVKNEAFF.

Concerning this clonotype: Possible read error: a much larger clone is one base away. This sequence joins TRBV20-1 and TRBJ2-7; D uncertain. V lost 0 bases and J 7 bases, leaving 19 bases between the germline ends. The germline V gene has CDR1 DFQATT and CDR2 SNEGSKA (reference sequence). The CDR3 loop spans 15 amino acids. The CDR3 loop is CSARDLRTNYNEQYF. DNA of the CDR3: TGCAGTGCTAGAGATCTGCGGACGAATTACAATGAGCAGTACTTC.

The gene calls are TRBV18 and TRBJ2-4; TRBD1 aligns across 7 bases. J was trimmed by 0 bases and V by 4 bases; bases with no gene match: 6. The CDR3 length is 16 residues. Per the germline V gene, CDR1 is KGHSH and CDR2 is LQKENI. The CDR3 here is CASSRLTGEAKNIQYF. CDR3 bases: TGTGCCAGCTCACGTCTAACAGGGGAAGCCAAAAACATTCAGTACTTC.

The chain has TRBV7-2 and TRBJ2-5; D is ambiguous. The CDR3 spans 11 residues. Germline assignment: CDR1 SGHTA and CDR2 FQGNSA. V gave up 1 base and J gave up 9 bases, with 6 bases separating them. The DNA for the CDR3 is TGTGCCAGCAGCTTAGTTGCGGCCCAGTACTTC. It is translated as CASSLVAAQYF. The full variable domain, in which reference TRBV7-2 and TRBJ2-5 provide the parts outside the CDR3, is GAGVSQSPSNKVTEKGKDVELRCDPISGHTALYWYRQSLGQGLEFLIYFQGNSAPDKSGLPSDRFSAERTGGSVSTLTIQRTQQEDSAVYLCASSLVAAQYFGPGTRLLVL.

This clonotype came up a few times. The rearrangement uses TRBV5-1 and TRBJ2-1; D is possibly TRBD2 (5 bases). CDR1 is SGHRS and CDR2 is YFSETQ in the germline V gene. Trimming shortened V by 1 base and J by 7 bases, and 15 bases separated the two germline ends. The CDR3 contains 15 residues. CDR3 loop: CASSLLRVPLNEQFF. The CDR3, as DNA: TGCGCCAGCAGCTTGTTGCGGGTCCCCCTGAATGAGCAGTTCTTC.

CDR3 residues: CASSPLTLLIGTEAFF. In DNA, the CDR3 is TGTGCCAGCAGTCCCCTAACCCTGCTAATAGGCACTGAAGCTTTCTTT. This sequence joins TRBV6-2 or TRBV6-3 and TRBJ1-1, with D uncertain. The CDR3 contains 16 residues. V was clipped by 5 bases and J by 4 bases, with 20 bases between them. Germline CDR1 MNHEY, CDR2 SVGEGT.

Ten or more counts support this clonotype. The chain links TRBV20-1 to TRBJ2-7; 13 bases map to TRBD2. The junction had 3 bases not matched to a gene; V was cut back by 3 bases and J by 4 bases. The CDR3 contains 14 residues. Germline values: CDR1 DFQATT, CDR2 SNEGSKA (reference sequence). The CDR3 reads CSARETSGRYEQYF. The CDR3 DNA reads TGCAGTGCTAGGGAGACTAGCGGGAGGTACGAGCAGTACTTC.

The chain carries TRBV5-1 and TRBJ2-7; D not resolved. In germline, CDR1 is SGHRS, CDR2 YFSETQ. With 0 bases removed from V and 2 bases from J, the gap between germline ends came to 12 bases. This CDR3 is built from 15 residues. The CDR3 nucleotides read TGCGCCAGCAGCTTGGTTGTCAGCCCCACCTACGAGCAGTACTTC. It translates to CASSLVVSPTYEQYF.

This clonotype was counted only a few times. V usage is TRBV4-3 and J usage is TRBJ2-1; D remains ambiguous. Germline V gene lookup returns CDR1 LGHNA and CDR2 YSLEER. V was pared by 0 bases and J by 1 base, with 19 bases between. The CDR3 covers 19 residues. CDR3 bases: TGCGCCAGCAGCCAAGATATTGGTCTGGCCGCGGCGTCCTACAATGAGCAGTTCTTC. It encodes CASSQDIGLAAASYNEQFF.

In the case of this clonotype: With a much larger clone just one base away, this may be a read error. The J gene is TRBJ2-4, the V gene TRBV18; TRBD2 agrees at 11 bases. Gene TRBJ2-7 matches the end of the DNA better, so the J call may be wrong. Germline V gives CDR1 KGHSH, CDR2 LQKENI. This CDR3 has 17 residues. CDR3 nucleotide sequence: TGTGGCAGCTCACTCAACGGACTAGCGGGCGGGGGAGGCGAGCAGTACTTC. Its protein product is CGSSLNGLAGGGGEQYF.

V gene TRBV12-3 or TRBV12-4 combines with J gene TRBJ2-2; D remains ambiguous. The CDR3 sequence is 14 residues long. Trimming removed 5 bases at V and 1 base at J, with 8 bases between. This CDR3 reads CASSPLRNTGELFF. In DNA form, the CDR3 reads TGTGCCAGCAGTCCCCTAAGGAACACCGGGGAGCTGTTTTTT.

The chain has TRBV5-1 and TRBJ2-3; no clear D gene. Trimming took 4 bases from V and 0 from J, leaving 12 bases between them. CDR1 is SGHRS, CDR2 YFSETQ, per germline. This CDR3 is 15 amino acids long. In DNA, the CDR3 is TGCGCCAGCAGCCGCGTCTCTACTAGCACAGATACGCAGTATTTT. Its translation: CASSRVSTSTDTQYF. Filled out from reference TRBV5-1 and TRBJ2-3, the complete variable domain reads KAGVTQTPRYLIKTRGQQVTLSCSPISGHRSVSWYQQTPGQGLQFLFEYFSETQRNKGNFPGRFSGRQFSNSRSEMNVSTLELGDSALYLCASSRVSTSTDTQYFGPGTRLTVL.

The chain is built from TRBV18 and TRBJ2-5, with 9 nucleotides matching TRBD1. V shed 4 bases and J 2 bases; nucleotides not matched to a gene: 8. Germline V lookup: CDR1 KGHSH, CDR2 LQKENI. The CDR3 spans 16 residues. CDR3 nucleotides: TGTGCCAGCTCACAAACCCGACAGGGGGGACAAGAGACCCAGTACTTC. This translates into CASSQTRQGGQETQYF.